The clone carrying this TCR beta chain was seen only a few times. Its antigen is currently unknown. Researchers amplified the TCR beta CDR3 regions from RNA transcripts. During a first-round RT-PCR of the TCR CDR3, the HTBI primer set was used. TCRdb reprocessed the multiplex PCR reads with MiXCR, giving one entry per CDR3 protein. The sample consists of around 580,000 distinct CDR3 sequences, approximately 15% of them appearing once. Germline assignment: CDR1 SGHRS and CDR2 YFSETQ. V dropped 0 bases and J dropped 8 bases, with 14 bases sitting between them. This CDR3 has 15 amino acids. The entry originates in a study of T cells in Graves' hyperthyroidism and ophthalmopathy. Study conclusions and caveats: Ophthalmopathy got predicted by the model a median around six months before its onset.

The source is a young woman with Graves' hyperthyroidism. Material for sequencing was blood. The chain carries TRBV5-1 and TRBJ1-4; TRBD1 might be the D (6 bases). CDR3 region: CASSLGGQSKEKLFF. CDR3 sequence (DNA): TGCGCCAGCAGCTTGGGGGGGCAATCCAAGGAAAAACTGTTTTTT.